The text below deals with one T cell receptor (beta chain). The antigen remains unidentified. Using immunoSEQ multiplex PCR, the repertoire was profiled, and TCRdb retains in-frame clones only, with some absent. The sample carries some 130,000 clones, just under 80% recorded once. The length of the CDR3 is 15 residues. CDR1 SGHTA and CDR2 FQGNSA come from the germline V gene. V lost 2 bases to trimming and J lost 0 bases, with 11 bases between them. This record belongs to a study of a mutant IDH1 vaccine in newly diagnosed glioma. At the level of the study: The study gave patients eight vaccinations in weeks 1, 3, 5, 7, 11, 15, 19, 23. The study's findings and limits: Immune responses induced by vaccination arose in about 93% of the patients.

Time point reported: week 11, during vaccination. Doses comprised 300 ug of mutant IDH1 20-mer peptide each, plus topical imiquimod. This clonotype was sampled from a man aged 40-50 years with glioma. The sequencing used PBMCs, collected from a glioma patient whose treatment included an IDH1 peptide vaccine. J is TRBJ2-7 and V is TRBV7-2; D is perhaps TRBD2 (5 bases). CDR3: CASSLSAVSSYEQYF. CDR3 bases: TGTGCCAGCAGCTTATCAGCGGTGAGCTCCTACGAGCAGTACTTC.